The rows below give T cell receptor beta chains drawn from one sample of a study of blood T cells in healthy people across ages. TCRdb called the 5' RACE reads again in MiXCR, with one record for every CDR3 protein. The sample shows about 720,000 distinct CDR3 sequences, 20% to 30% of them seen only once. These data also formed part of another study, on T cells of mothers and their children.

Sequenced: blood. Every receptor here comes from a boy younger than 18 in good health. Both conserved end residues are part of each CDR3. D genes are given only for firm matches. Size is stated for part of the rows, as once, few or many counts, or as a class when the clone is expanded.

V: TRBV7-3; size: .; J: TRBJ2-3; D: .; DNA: TGTGCCAGCAGCCCACTAGGAGGGAAACGCACAGATACGCAGTATTTT; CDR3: CASSPLGGKRTDTQYF
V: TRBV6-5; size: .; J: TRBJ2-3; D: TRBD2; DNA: TGTGCCAGCGGCGGATTAGCGGGAGCGGCAGATACGCAGTATTTT; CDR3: CASGGLAGAADTQYF
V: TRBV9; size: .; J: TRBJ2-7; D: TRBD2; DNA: TGTGCCAGCAGCGTAGTAGTTCCGGCTAGCGGGGCCCACGAGCAGTACTTC; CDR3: CASSVVVPASGAHEQYF
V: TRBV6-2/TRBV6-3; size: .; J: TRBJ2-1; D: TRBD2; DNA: TGTGCCAGCAGTTACGTAGCGGGAGGCCTTCACAATGAGCAGTTCTTC; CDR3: CASSYVAGGLHNEQFF
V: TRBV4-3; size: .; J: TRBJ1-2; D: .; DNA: TGCGCCAGCAGCCAGTCACAGGAGAACTATGGCTACACCTTC; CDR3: CASSQSQENYGYTF
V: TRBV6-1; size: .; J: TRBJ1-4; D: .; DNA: TGTGCCAGCAGTTGGCGATCTAATGAAAAACTGTTTTTT; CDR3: CASSWRSNEKLFF
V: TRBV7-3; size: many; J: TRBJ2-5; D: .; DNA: TGTGCCAGCAGCTTATATGGGGAGGAGGGTAAAGAGACCCAGTACTTC; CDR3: CASSLYGEEGKETQYF
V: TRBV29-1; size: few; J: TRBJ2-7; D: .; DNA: TGCAGCGTTGCCCCAGGGGTTGGGGAGCAGTACTTC; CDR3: CSVAPGVGEQYF
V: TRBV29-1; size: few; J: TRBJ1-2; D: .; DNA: TGCAGCGTTGAAGGAAATGGAAGACTTGGCTACACCTTC; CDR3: CSVEGNGRLGYTF
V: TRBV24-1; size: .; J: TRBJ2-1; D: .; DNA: TGTGCCACCAGTGATTTGGCAGCGCGTAATTATAATGAGCAGTTCTTC; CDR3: CATSDLAARNYNEQFF
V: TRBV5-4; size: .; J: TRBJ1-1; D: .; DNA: TGTGCCAGCAGCTTGGGCCGGACAGCTGAAGCTTTCTTT; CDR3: CASSLGRTAEAFF
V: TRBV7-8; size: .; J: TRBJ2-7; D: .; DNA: TGTGCCAGCAGCCCCAGTTACTCCTACGAGCAGTACTTC; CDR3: CASSPSYSYEQYF
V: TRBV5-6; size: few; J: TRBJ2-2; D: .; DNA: TGTGCCAGCAGCTTAGCCGGGGGCATCACCGGGGAGCTGTTTTTT; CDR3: CASSLAGGITGELFF
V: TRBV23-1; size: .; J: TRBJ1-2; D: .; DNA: TGCGCCAGCAGGCAGGACGCCTATACGGGAAACTATGGCTACACCTTC; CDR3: CASRQDAYTGNYGYTF
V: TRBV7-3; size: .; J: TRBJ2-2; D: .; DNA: TGTGCCAGCAGCTTCTCAGGCGCCCCGAACACCGGGGAGCTGTTTTTT; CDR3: CASSFSGAPNTGELFF
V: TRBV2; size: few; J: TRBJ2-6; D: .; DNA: TGTGCCAGCACCCTAGGAGGCAGGGGCGAGTCTGGGGCCAACGTCCTGACTTTC; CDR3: CASTLGGRGESGANVLTF
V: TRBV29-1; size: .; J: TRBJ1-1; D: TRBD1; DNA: TGCAGCGTGGCCGACACCGGGACAGGGGGTGAAGCTTTCTTT; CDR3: CSVADTGTGGEAFF
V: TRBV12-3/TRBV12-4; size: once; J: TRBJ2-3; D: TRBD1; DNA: TGTGCCAGCAGTGACCGGGACAGGGGAACAGATGCGCAGTATTTT; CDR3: CASSDRDRGTDAQYF
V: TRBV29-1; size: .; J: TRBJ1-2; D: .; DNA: TGCAGCGTAGGCGGACAGTTGGCTGGCTACACCTTC; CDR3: CSVGGQLAGYTF
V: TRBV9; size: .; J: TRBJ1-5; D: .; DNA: TGTGCCAGCAGCGTAGGGATTAGCAATCAGCCCCAGCATTTT; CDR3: CASSVGISNQPQHF
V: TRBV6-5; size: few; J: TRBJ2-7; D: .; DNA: TGTGCCAGCAGTTACTCGGAGACGGACACCTACGAGCAGTACTTC; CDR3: CASSYSETDTYEQYF
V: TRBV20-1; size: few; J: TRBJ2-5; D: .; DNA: TGCAGTGCTTCCACAGCAGGGGAGACCCAGTACTTC; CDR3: CSASTAGETQYF
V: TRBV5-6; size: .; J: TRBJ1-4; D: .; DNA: TGTGCCAGCAGCCGGCCCGGGCCTTCACGGAATGAAAAACTGTTTTTT; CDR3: CASSRPGPSRNEKLFF
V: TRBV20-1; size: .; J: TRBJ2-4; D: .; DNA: TGCAGTGCCTCAGACTCAGACAGAGGTTACAAAAACATTCAGTACTTC; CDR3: CSASDSDRGYKNIQYF
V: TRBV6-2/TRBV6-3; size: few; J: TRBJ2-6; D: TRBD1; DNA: TGTGCCAGCGACAGACAGGGGGGTTCTGGGGCCAACGTCCTGACTTTC; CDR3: CASDRQGGSGANVLTF
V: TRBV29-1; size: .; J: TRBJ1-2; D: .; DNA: TGCAGCGTTGGCGGAGAACTCTATGACTACACCTTC; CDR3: CSVGGELYDYTF
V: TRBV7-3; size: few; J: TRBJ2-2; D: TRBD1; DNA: TGTGCCAGCAGCCCAGACGGACAGGTGAACACCGGGGAGCTGTTTTTT; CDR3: CASSPDGQVNTGELFF
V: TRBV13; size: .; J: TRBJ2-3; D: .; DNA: TGTGCCAGCAGCTTAGGCTCTAGAAACACAGATACGCAGTATTTT; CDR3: CASSLGSRNTDTQYF
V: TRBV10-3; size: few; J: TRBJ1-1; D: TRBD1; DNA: TGTGCCATCAGGACATCTGACAGGGGAGACACTGAAGCTTTCTTT; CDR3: CAIRTSDRGDTEAFF
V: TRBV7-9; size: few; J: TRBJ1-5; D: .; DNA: TGTGCCAGCAGTTCGTCTAGCAATCAGCCCCAGCATTTT; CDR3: CASSSSSNQPQHF
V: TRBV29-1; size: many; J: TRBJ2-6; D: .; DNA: TGCAGCGTTGAGGAGGGTTATGGGGCCAACGTCCTGACTTTC; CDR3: CSVEEGYGANVLTF
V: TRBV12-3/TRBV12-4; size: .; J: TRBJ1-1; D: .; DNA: TGTGCCAGCAGTACCTCTCGGGACACTGAAGCTTTCTTT; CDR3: CASSTSRDTEAFF
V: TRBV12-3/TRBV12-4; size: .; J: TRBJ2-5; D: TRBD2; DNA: TGTGCCAGCAGCCGAAGGGTGGGACTAGAAGAGACCCAGTACTTC; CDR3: CASSRRVGLEETQYF
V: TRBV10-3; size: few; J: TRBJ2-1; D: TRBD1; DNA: TGTGCCATCAGTGAGGGGACAGGGCCCAATGAGCAGTTCTTC; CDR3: CAISEGTGPNEQFF
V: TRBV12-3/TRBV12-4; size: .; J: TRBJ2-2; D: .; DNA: TGTGCCAGCAGCCAAAGGGTCGGGGAGCTGTTTTTT; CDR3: CASSQRVGELFF
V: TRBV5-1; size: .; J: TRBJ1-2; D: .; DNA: TGCGCCAGCAGCTTGGATGCAGCATACAACGATAACTATGGCTACACCTTC; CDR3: CASSLDAAYNDNYGYTF
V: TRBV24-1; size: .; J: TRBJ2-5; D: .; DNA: TGTGCCACCAGTGATTTTGCCGTCGGAGAGACCCAGTACTTC; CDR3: CATSDFAVGETQYF
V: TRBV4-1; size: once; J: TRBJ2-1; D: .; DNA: TGCGCCAGCAGCCAAGAACTGTTAATGGGTACAGGGGAGGGCAATGAGCAGTTCTTC; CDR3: CASSQELLMGTGEGNEQFF